These 30 T cell receptor beta chains were sequenced from one sample in a study of cytomegalovirus exposure and HLA in healthy donors. TCRdb's table, derived via immunoSEQ multiplex PCR, lists solely in-frame clones and lacks some. Here the sample spans 57,000 or so clones, about 96% being singletons. Sequencing used PBMCs. The receptors stem from a man between 18 and 29 years old in good health and CMV-seronegative.

The V gene is TRBV4-1, the J gene TRBJ2-7; D perhaps matches TRBD1 (7 bases). The germline gives CDR1 MGHRA, CDR2 YSYEKL. This CDR3 region has 14 residues. Trimming took 4 bases from V and 3 from J, leaving 13 bases between them. The CDR3 nucleotides are TGCGCCAGCAGCCCGCGGGACAGCAGCTACGAGCAGTACTTC. Translating gives CASSPRDSSYEQYF.

The V call is TRBV27, the J call TRBJ2-1; TRBD2 matches at 10 bases. Trimming cost V 2 bases and J 7 bases; bases outside gene matches: 5. Germline V gives CDR1 MNHEY, CDR2 SMNVEV (reference sequence). CDR3 length: 15 amino acids. The CDR3 region has the DNA TGTGCCAGCAGTTTAGTAGCGGGAGGACAGAATGAGCAGTTCTTC. Its protein product is CASSLVAGGQNEQFF.

The chain combines TRBV28 with TRBJ1-1, with 7 bases matching TRBD1. The CDR3 totals 15 residues. Looked up from germline, CDR1 is MDHEN and CDR2 is SYDVKM. V dropped 2 bases and J dropped 3; count of bases not matched to a gene: 6. In nucleotides, the CDR3 is TGTGCCAGCAGTTTACAACAGGGGCGGGACACTGAAGCTTTCTTT. Translating gives CASSLQQGRDTEAFF.

The chain has TRBV6-6 and TRBJ2-5, with D tentatively TRBD1 (6 bases). CDR1 and CDR2 from the germline V gene are MNHNY and SVGAGI (reference sequence). V was trimmed by 6 bases and J by 2 bases, leaving 10 bases between them. This CDR3 has 13 residues. CDR3 nucleotides: TGTGCCAGCAGGTGGGGGCCGCAAGAGACCCAGTACTTC. Its protein product is CASRWGPQETQYF.

J is TRBJ2-1 and V is TRBV9; the D gene is possibly TRBD2 (6 bases). V was clipped by 2 bases and J by 8 bases, with 14 bases between them. This CDR3 has 14 amino acids. CDR1 and CDR2 from the germline V gene are SGDLS and YYNGEE. The CDR3 loop is CASSVREPRHEQFF. The CDR3 DNA reads as TGTGCCAGCAGCGTCCGGGAGCCCCGACATGAGCAGTTCTTC.

This chain connects TRBV5-1 to TRBJ2-1; a possible D gene is TRBD2 (6 bases). Deletions cut 4 bases from V and 7 bases from J, with 21 bases between. There are 16 residues in the CDR3. CDR1 SGHRS and CDR2 YFSETQ come from the germline V gene. DNA of the CDR3: TGCGCCAGCAGCCGACCTCTAGCGTCGAGGTTAAATGAGCAGTTCTTC. It yields the protein CASSRPLASRLNEQFF.

V gene TRBV28 combines with J gene TRBJ1-2; 8 positions match TRBD1. Per germline, CDR1 MDHEN and CDR2 SYDVKM. This CDR3 region has 13 residues. J lost 7 bases, V lost 5 bases, and 6 bases had no gene match. CDR3 sequence reads: CASSIGQGLGYTF. CDR3 in DNA: TGTGCCAGCAGTATCGGACAGGGCCTTGGCTACACCTTC.

The rearrangement links TRBV13 to TRBJ2-1; the D is unclear. The CDR3 contains 11 residues. V lost 3 bases, J lost 7 bases, and 4 bases lay in between. CDR1 and CDR2 from the germline V gene are PRHDT and FYEKMQ (reference sequence). CDR3 protein: CASSFSNEQFF. CDR3 nucleotide sequence: TGTGCCAGCAGCTTCTCGAATGAGCAGTTCTTC.

The rearrangement joins TRBV2 to TRBJ2-3, with 7 bases that match TRBD2. This CDR3 contains 15 residues. Trimming cost V 8 bases and J 6 bases; bases outside gene matches: 14. CDR1 and CDR2 (germline): SNHLY, FYNNEI. The CDR3 reads CASYYSGHSTDTQYF. The CDR3 DNA is TGTGCCAGCTACTATAGCGGGCATTCTACGGATACGCAGTATTTT.

The CDR3, as DNA: TGTGCCAGCAGTCCGACAGGGGCCTTCCGGGGCTACACCTTC. This encodes CASSPTGAFRGYTF. The chain combines TRBV28 with TRBJ1-2, with 8 bases matching TRBD1. The germline V gene encodes CDR1 MDHEN and CDR2 SYDVKM. Trimming removed 5 bases from V and 8 bases from J; junction bases left unmatched: 10. This CDR3 is 14 amino acids long.

This clone appeared a few times. The chain recombines TRBV6-1 with TRBJ2-1, with 8 bases fitting TRBD2. Germline assignment: CDR1 MNHNS and CDR2 SASEGT. Unmatched junction bases numbered 6, after V lost 3 bases and J lost 8 bases. This CDR3 has 14 residues. CDR3 sequence: CASSDGRGGDEQFF. DNA of the CDR3: TGTGCCAGCAGTGACGGGAGGGGGGGCGATGAGCAGTTCTTC.

This chain connects TRBV27 to TRBJ2-5; no reliable D call. Germline values: CDR1 MNHEY, CDR2 SMNVEV (reference sequence). The CDR3 extends over 12 amino acids. V was cut by 6 bases and J by 0 bases, with 5 bases left in between. CDR3 in DNA: TGTGCCAGCAGGAGGTACCAAGAGACCCAGTACTTC. Translating gives CASRRYQETQYF.

This clone was found once. The chain has TRBV9 and TRBJ2-5; the D gene is possibly TRBD2 (7 bases). This CDR3 has 18 amino acids. Germline V lookup: CDR1 SGDLS, CDR2 YYNGEE. Trimming removed 4 bases at V and 1 base at J, with 23 bases between. CDR3 loop: CASSFQGLWGGIQETQYF. CDR3 DNA: TGTGCCAGCAGCTTCCAGGGGCTGTGGGGGGGGATCCAAGAGACCCAGTACTTC.

The chain uses TRBV5-1 and TRBJ2-3; D is unresolved. Germline-derived CDR1 and CDR2 are SGHRS and YFSETQ. The germline V and J ends were trimmed by 2 bases and 4 bases, with 14 bases remaining between them. The CDR3 is made up of 15 amino acids. The CDR3 DNA follows: TGCGCCAGCAGCTTAGGCGGCTGGCCCTCAGATACGCAGTATTTT. This codes for CASSLGGWPSDTQYF.

The rearrangement joins TRBV4-1 to TRBJ2-7; 8 positions agree with TRBD1. CDR1 and CDR2 (germline): MGHRA, YSYEKL. V trimming: 1 base; J trimming: 4 bases; junction bases outside the gene matches: 3. The CDR3 totals 14 residues. The CDR3 DNA reads as TGCGCCAGCAGCCAAGGACAGGGGACTTACGAGCAGTACTTC. Its protein product is CASSQGQGTYEQYF.

This clone came up a few times. The CDR3 reads CASSPGQGDQPQHF. CDR3 bases: TGTGCCAGCAGTCCCGGACAGGGAGATCAGCCCCAGCATTTT. J is TRBJ1-5 and V is TRBV27; TRBD1 agrees at 8 bases. The germline gives CDR1 MNHEY, CDR2 SMNVEV (reference sequence). Trimming cost V 5 bases and J 5 bases; bases outside gene matches: 5. CDR3 length equals 14 residues.

The chain recombines TRBV4-1 with TRBJ2-4; 10 bases map to TRBD2. This CDR3 is built from 18 residues. V lost 0 bases and J lost 9; bases outside the gene matches: 14. Germline CDR1 and CDR2: MGHRA and YSYEKL. The CDR3 spells CASSQEGPISGRQSIQYF. The CDR3 nucleotides read TGCGCCAGCAGCCAAGAGGGGCCCATTAGCGGGAGGCAAAGCATTCAGTACTTC.

The chain links TRBV27 to TRBJ2-3; D unclear. Germline V gene sequence: CDR1 MNHEY, CDR2 SMNVEV (reference sequence). The CDR3 has 12 residues. Deletions cut 4 bases from V and 8 bases from J, with 10 bases between. CDR3 amino acids: CASSYLDGTQYF. CDR3 bases: TGTGCCAGCAGTTACCTAGACGGTACGCAGTATTTT.

This clone has just one count. The chain has TRBV7-9 and TRBJ2-5; maybe TRBD1 (5 bases). CDR1 is SEHNR and CDR2 is FQNEAQ in the germline V gene (reference sequence). With 5 bases removed from V and 1 base from J, the gap between germline ends came to 11 bases. CDR3 length: 14 amino acids. The CDR3 nucleotides read TGTGCCAGCAGCCCCCCAGGGTTCCAAGAGACCCAGTACTTC. Its protein product is CASSPPGFQETQYF.

V and J are TRBV28 and TRBJ1-2; no definite D call. The germline V gene has CDR1 MDHEN and CDR2 SYDVKM. The CDR3 consists of 11 residues. Between the trimmed V and J ends, which lost 6 bases and 4 bases, there was a span of 6 bases. Here the CDR3 DNA reads TGTGCCAGCAGGGCTGGCTATGGCTACACCTTC. It translates to CASRAGYGYTF.

This chain connects TRBV11-2 to TRBJ2-7; 8 bases agree with TRBD2. The V segment lost 0 bases and the J segment 3 bases; nucleotides outside the gene matches: 7. The CDR3 runs to 16 residues. Germline lookup yields CDR1 SGHAT and CDR2 FQNNGV. The CDR3 region has the DNA TGTGCCAGCAGCTTAGATAAGATAGCGGGGTACTACGAGCAGTACTTC. This codes for CASSLDKIAGYYEQYF. Drawing the rest from reference TRBV11-2 and TRBJ2-7, the complete variable domain is EAGVAQSPRYKIIEKRQSVAFWCNPISGHATLYWYQQILGQGPKLLIQFQNNGVVDDSQLPKDRFSAERLKGVDSTLKIQPAKLEDSAVYLCASSLDKIAGYYEQYFGPGTRLTVT.

This sequence joins TRBV5-8 and TRBJ1-2; possibly TRBD1 for D (6 bases). Germline-derived CDR1 and CDR2 are SGHTS and YDEGEE. The CDR3 is 10 residues long. V lost 3 bases to trimming and J lost 13 bases, with 10 bases between them. The DNA for the CDR3 is TGTGCCAGCAGCTCACAGGGCCGCACCTTC. Its protein is CASSSQGRTF.

The rearrangement links TRBV6-4 to TRBJ2-3, with TRBD2 identical over 7 bases. The J segment lost 4 bases and the V segment lost 0 bases, leaving 1 base of the junction unmatched. In germline, CDR1 is MRHNA, CDR2 SNTAGT. This CDR3 spans 14 amino acids. As DNA, the CDR3 is TGTGCCAGCAGTGACTCGGCGGGAGCAGATACGCAGTATTTT. Translated, it gives CASSDSAGADTQYF.

The chain has TRBV7-3 and TRBJ2-7; the match to TRBD2 covers 10 bases. Losses at the gene ends were 0 bases for V and 0 bases for J; bases not matched to a gene: 14. The CDR3 sequence is 20 residues long. Germline-derived CDR1 and CDR2 are SGHTA and FQGTGA. CDR3 amino acids: CASSLTPPRNLAGGSYEQYF. The CDR3 region has the DNA TGTGCCAGCAGCTTAACCCCTCCCCGGAATTTAGCGGGAGGCTCCTACGAGCAGTACTTC.

V gene TRBV14 combines with J gene TRBJ2-3; no clear D. Per germline, CDR1 SGHDN and CDR2 FVKESK. The V end lost 1 base, the J end lost 1 base, and 9 bases lay between the germline ends. CDR3 length: 15 amino acids. The CDR3 DNA is TGTGCCAGCAGCCAAGCTGGAGTGGGCACAGATACGCAGTATTTT. Protein: CASSQAGVGTDTQYF.

The genes are TRBV5-1 and TRBJ2-7, with TRBD1 identical over 7 bases. With 4 bases clipped from V and 1 base from J, the junction kept 5 bases outside the gene matches. Germline CDR1 and CDR2: SGHRS and YFSETQ. The CDR3 length is 14 residues. This chain's CDR3 is CASSISTGSYEQYF. The DNA for the CDR3 is TGCGCCAGCAGCATCTCGACAGGGTCCTACGAGCAGTACTTC. Based on the CDR3 plus reference TRBV5-1 and TRBJ2-7, the full variable domain is KAGVTQTPRYLIKTRGQQVTLSCSPISGHRSVSWYQQTPGQGLQFLFEYFSETQRNKGNFPGRFSGRQFSNSRSEMNVSTLELGDSALYLCASSISTGSYEQYFGPGTRLTVT.

This clone came up once. This chain joins TRBV5-4 and TRBJ2-2; 8 nucleotides agree with TRBD2. Trimming cost V 3 bases and J 4 bases; bases outside gene matches: 2. CDR3 size: 14 residues. The germline V gene has CDR1 SGHNT and CDR2 YYREEE (reference sequence). The CDR3 DNA is TGTGCCAGCAGCTCAGCGGGGGCCACCGGGGAGCTGTTTTTT. It is translated as CASSSAGATGELFF.

The chain links TRBV6-5 to TRBJ2-3; D remains ambiguous. From germline, CDR1 is MNHEY and CDR2 SVGAGI. The CDR3 runs 13 residues. CDR3 sequence: CVSVAPGTDTQYF. CDR3 sequence (DNA): TGTGTCTCCGTAGCCCCGGGCACAGATACGCAGTATTTT.

Comment on this clone: Relative to the germline gene, one junction end is altered; a read error may explain this. CDR3 bases: TGTGCCAGCAGCGATCGGGAGAACAACGGGGAGCTGTTTTTT. Its protein is CASSDRENNGELFF. The chain has TRBV9 and TRBJ2-2, with D possibly matching TRBD2 (6 bases). The CDR3 sequence is 14 residues long. CDR1 is SGDLS and CDR2 is YYNGEE in the germline V gene. Full variable domain (outside the CDR3, taken from reference TRBV9 and TRBJ2-2): DSGVTQTPKHLITATGQRVTLRCSPRSGDLSVYWYQQSLDQGLQFLIQYYNGEERAKGNILERFSAQQFPDLHSELNLSSLELGDSALYFCASSDRENNGELFFGEGSRLTVL.

The J gene is TRBJ1-1, the V gene TRBV5-6; 7 bases are a match to TRBD1. The J segment lost 4 bases and the V segment lost 4 bases, leaving 4 bases of the junction unmatched. The CDR3 totals 13 residues. CDR1 and CDR2 (germline): SGHDT, YYEEEE. CDR3 residues: CASSATGSTEAFF. The DNA of the CDR3 is TGTGCCAGCAGCGCGACAGGGAGCACTGAAGCTTTCTTT. Full variable domain (missing parts from reference TRBV5-6 and TRBJ1-1): DAGVTQSPTHLIKTRGQQVTLRCSPKSGHDTVSWYQQALGQGPQFIFQYYEEEERQRGNFPDRFSGHQFPNYSSELNVNALLLGDSALYLCASSATGSTEAFFGQGTRLTVV.